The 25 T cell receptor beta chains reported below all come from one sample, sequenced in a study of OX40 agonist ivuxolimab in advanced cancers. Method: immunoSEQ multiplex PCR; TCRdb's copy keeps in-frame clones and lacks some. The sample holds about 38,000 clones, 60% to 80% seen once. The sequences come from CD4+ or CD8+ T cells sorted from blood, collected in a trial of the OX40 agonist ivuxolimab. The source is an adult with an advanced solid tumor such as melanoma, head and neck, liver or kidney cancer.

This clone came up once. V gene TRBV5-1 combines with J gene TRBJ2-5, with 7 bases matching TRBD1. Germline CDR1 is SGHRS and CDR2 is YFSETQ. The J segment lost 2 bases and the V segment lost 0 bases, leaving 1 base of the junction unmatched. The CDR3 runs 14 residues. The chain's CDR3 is CASSLAGQQETQYF. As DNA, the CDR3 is TGCGCCAGCAGCTTGGCGGGACAGCAAGAGACCCAGTACTTC.

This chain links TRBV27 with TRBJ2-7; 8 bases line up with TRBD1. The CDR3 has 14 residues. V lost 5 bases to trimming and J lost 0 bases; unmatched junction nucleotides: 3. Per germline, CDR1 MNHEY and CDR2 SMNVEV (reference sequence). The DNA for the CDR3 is TGTGCCAGCAGTGGGACAGGCCACTCCTACGAGCAGTACTTC. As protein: CASSGTGHSYEQYF.

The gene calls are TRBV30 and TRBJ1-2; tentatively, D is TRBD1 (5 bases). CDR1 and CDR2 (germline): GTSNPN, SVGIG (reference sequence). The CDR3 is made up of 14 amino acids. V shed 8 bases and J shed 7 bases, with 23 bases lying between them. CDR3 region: CALGRANKYRGYTF. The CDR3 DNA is TGTGCCCTGGGACGGGCCAATAAATACCGTGGCTACACCTTC.

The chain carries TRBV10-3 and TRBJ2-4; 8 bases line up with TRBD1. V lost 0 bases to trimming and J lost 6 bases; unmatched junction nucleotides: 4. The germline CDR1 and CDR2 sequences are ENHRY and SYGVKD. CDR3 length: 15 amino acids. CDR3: CAISESDRAGNIQYF. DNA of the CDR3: TGTGCCATCAGTGAGTCGGACAGGGCGGGAAACATTCAGTACTTC.

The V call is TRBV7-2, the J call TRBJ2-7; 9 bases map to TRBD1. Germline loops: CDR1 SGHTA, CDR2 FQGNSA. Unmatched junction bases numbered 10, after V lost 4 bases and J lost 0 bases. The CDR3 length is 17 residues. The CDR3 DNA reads TGTGCCAGCAGCTACCTCCCGGGGACAGGGATCTCCTACGAGCAGTACTTC. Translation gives CASSYLPGTGISYEQYF.

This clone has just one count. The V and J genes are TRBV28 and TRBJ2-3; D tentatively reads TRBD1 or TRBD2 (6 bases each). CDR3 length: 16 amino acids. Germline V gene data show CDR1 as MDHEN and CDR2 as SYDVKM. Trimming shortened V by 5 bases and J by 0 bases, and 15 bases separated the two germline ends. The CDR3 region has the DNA TGTGCCAGCAGTGAAGCCCCGGGGGCTAGCACAGATACGCAGTATTTT. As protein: CASSEAPGASTDTQYF.

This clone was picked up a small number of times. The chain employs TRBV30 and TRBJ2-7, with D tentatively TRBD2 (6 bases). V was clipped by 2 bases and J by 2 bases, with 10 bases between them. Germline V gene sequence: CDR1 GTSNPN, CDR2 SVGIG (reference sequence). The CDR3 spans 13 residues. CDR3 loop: CAWSPGRAYEQYF. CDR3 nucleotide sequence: TGTGCCTGGAGTCCCGGGAGAGCCTACGAGCAGTACTTC.

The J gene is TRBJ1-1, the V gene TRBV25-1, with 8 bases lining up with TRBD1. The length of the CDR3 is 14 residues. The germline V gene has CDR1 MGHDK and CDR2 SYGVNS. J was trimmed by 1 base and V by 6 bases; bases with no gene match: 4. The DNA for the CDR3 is TGTGCCAGCAGGGACAGGGTGGCGAACACTGAAGCTTTCTTT. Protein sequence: CASRDRVANTEAFF.

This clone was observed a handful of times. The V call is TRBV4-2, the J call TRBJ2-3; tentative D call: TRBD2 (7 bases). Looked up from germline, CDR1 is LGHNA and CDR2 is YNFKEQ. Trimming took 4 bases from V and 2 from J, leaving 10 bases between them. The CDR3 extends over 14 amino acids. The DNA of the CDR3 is TGTGCCAGCAGCCGGGAGGGGGACACAGATACGCAGTATTTT. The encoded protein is CASSREGDTDTQYF.

The DNA of the CDR3 is TGTGCCAGCAGCGAGGGACAGGGGATCGGGTCACCCCTCCACTTT. This encodes CASSEGQGIGSPLHF. The V call is TRBV9, the J call TRBJ1-6, with 10 bases that match TRBD1. Germline assignment: CDR1 SGDLS and CDR2 YYNGEE. The length of the CDR3 is 15 residues. The trim removed 3 bases at V and 10 bases at J, leaving 7 bases unmatched.

The CDR3 DNA reads TGCGCCAGCAGCCAAGACTACTCGAGCTCCTACAATGAGCAGTTCTTC. Protein product: CASSQDYSSSYNEQFF. This chain joins TRBV4-3 and TRBJ2-1; D ambiguous. V was cut by 0 bases and J by 0 bases, with 9 bases left in between. The CDR3 length is 16 residues. Germline CDR1 LGHNA, CDR2 YSLEER.

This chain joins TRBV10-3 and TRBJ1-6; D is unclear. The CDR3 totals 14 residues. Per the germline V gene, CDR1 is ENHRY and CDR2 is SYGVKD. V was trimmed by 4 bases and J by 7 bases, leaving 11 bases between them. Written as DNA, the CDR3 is TGTGCCATCAGTGGTAACGGGGAGAATTCACCCCTCCACTTT. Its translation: CAISGNGENSPLHF.

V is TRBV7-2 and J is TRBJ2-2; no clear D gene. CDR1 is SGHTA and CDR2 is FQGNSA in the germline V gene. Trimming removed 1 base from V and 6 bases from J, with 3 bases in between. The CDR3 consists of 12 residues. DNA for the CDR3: TGTGCCAGCAGCTTAGGGTCCGGGGAGCTGTTTTTT. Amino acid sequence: CASSLGSGELFF.

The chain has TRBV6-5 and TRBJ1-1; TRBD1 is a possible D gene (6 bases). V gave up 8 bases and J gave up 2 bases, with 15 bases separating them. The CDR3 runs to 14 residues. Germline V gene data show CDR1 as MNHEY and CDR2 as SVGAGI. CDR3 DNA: TGTGCCAGCGGGGGCAGATCTTTTAACACTGAAGCTTTCTTT. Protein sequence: CASGGRSFNTEAFF.

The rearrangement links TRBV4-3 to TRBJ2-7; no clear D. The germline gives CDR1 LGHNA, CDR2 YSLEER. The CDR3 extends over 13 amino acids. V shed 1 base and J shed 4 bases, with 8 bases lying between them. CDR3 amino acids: CASSQARGYEQYF. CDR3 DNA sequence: TGCGCCAGCAGCCAAGCTCGTGGGTACGAGCAGTACTTC.

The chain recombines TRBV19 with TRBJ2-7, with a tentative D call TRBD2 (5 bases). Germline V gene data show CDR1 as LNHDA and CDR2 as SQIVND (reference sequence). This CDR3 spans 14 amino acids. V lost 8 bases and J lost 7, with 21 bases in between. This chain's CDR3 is CASATRDPGCEQYF. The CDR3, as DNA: TGTGCCAGTGCAACCCGGGATCCGGGATGTGAGCAGTACTTC.

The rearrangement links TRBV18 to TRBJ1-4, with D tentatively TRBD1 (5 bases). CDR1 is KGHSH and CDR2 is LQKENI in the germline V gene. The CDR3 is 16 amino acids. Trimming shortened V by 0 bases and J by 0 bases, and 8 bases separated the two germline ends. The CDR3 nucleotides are TGTGCCAGCTCACCACCTCAGGGTCCAACTAATGAAAAACTGTTTTTT. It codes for CASSPPQGPTNEKLFF.

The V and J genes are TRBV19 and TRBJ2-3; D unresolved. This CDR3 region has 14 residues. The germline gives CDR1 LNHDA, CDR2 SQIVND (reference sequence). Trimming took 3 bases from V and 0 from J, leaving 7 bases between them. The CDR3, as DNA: TGTGCCAGTAGTATGTGGATTAGCACAGATACGCAGTATTTT. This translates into CASSMWISTDTQYF.

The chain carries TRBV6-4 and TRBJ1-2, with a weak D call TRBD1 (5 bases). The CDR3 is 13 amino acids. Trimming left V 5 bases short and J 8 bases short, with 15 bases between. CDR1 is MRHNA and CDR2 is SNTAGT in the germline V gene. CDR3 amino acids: CASSSPQGFGYTF. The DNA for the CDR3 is TGTGCCAGCAGTTCGCCTCAGGGATTCGGCTACACCTTC.

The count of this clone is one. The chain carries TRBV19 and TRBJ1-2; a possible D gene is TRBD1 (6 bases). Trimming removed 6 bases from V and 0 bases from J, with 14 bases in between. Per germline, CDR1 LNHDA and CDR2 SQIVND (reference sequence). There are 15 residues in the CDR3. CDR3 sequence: CASSLTGLSNYGYTF. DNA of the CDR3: TGTGCCAGTAGCCTTACAGGGCTCTCTAACTATGGCTACACCTTC.

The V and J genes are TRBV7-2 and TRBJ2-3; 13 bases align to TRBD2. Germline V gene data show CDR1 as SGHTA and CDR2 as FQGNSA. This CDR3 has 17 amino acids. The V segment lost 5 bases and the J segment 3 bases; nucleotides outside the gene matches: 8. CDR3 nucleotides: TGTGCCAGCAGCCTCGGAAGACTAGCGGGGGGAACAGATACGCAGTATTTT. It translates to CASSLGRLAGGTDTQYF.

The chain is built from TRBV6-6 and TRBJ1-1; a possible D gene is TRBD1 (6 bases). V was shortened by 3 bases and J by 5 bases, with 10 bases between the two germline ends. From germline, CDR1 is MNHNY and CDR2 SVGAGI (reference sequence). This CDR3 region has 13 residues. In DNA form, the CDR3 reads TGTGCCAGCAGTTATTCAGGGGAGACTGAAGCTTTCTTT. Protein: CASSYSGETEAFF.

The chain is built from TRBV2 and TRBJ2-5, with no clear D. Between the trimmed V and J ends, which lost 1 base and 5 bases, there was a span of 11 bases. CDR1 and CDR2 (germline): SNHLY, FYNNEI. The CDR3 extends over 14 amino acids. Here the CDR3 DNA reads TGTGCCAGCAGTGAAGGTCCGGGCCTGGAGACCCAGTACTTC. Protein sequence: CASSEGPGLETQYF.

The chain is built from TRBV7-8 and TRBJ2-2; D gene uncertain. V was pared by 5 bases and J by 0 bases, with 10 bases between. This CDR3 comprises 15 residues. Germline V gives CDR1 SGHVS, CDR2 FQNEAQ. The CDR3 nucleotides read TGTGCCAGCAGCCCCTCCAGGACGAACACCGGGGAGCTGTTTTTT. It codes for CASSPSRTNTGELFF.

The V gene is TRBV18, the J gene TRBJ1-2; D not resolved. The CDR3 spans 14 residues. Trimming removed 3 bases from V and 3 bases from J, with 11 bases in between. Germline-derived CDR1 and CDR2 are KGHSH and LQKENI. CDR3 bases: TGTGCCAGCTCACCGGAATGGGAAGACTATGGCTACACCTTC. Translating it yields CASSPEWEDYGYTF.